Below are 2 T cell receptor beta chains sequenced from a single sample in a study of CD8+ T cells in alopecia areata. In each case, RNA was isolated and then reverse transcribed into cDNA as the sequencing template. Only in-frame clones appear in the TCRdb table, and some are missing; sequencing was by immunoSEQ multiplex PCR. The sample gives some 240,000 clones, more than 45% of which show up once; roughly 0.47% is in the top ten. The sequencing here drew on CD4+ T cells sorted from blood, taken at week 0. The receptors derive from a human donor with alopecia areata.

This clone turned up a few times. The chain links TRBV5-1 to TRBJ1-2, with TRBD1 matching over 9 bases. This CDR3 has 13 amino acids. The germline gives CDR1 SGHRS, CDR2 YFSETQ. V was clipped by 7 bases and J by 5 bases; unmatched bases: 6. The CDR3 region is CASRPGTGYGYTF. The DNA of the CDR3 is TGCGCCAGCCGCCCCGGGACAGGGTATGGCTACACCTTC.

The chain joins TRBV7-3 to TRBJ1-1; no definite D call. Trimming stripped 1 base from V and 4 bases from J, with 10 bases between. CDR1 is SGHTA and CDR2 is FQGTGA in the germline V gene. This CDR3 contains 14 residues. CDR3 residues: CASSLMGSGTEAFF. The CDR3 coding sequence is TGTGCCAGCAGCTTAATGGGATCCGGCACTGAAGCTTTCTTT.